Sequencing of this TCR beta chain was carried out in a study of memory CD4+ T cells and cytomegalovirus serostatus. On the study more broadly: Donors were healthy Belgian adults, several CMV seropositive and 24 seronegative. Study outcomes and limitations: The CMV-associated TCR signature appears largely within the CD4+ memory repertoire.

This clone was seen only once. Its antigen is as yet unknown. V lost 4 bases and J lost 2, with 15 bases in between. The CDR3 is 15 residues long. From germline, CDR1 is GTSNPN and CDR2 SVGIG (reference sequence). The sort gate was single viable CD3+CD4+CD8-CD45RO+ cells for memory CD4+ T cells. Serum IgG to CMV pp150, pp28, p38 and p52 defined serostatus. Per the study methods: Out-of-frame sequences were removed, leaving roughly 2,200,000 distinct TCRbeta sequences. TCRdb keeps only in-frame clones here, not all; method: immunoSEQ multiplex PCR. That table is the source of V, J and clone size, and D and trimming were worked out from the DNA. Of around 45,000 clones in the sample, over 75% were seen once.

The receptor's source is an adult in good health and CMV-seronegative. The chain uses TRBV30 and TRBJ1-3; possibly TRBD1 for D (5 bases). The sequenced material came from memory CD4+ T cells from blood. The DNA of the CDR3 is TGTGCCTGGATGCAGGGACCTGCAGCTGGAAACACCATATATTTT. Translating gives CAWMQGPAAGNTIYF.